This T cell receptor (beta chain) was identified in a study of blood T cell repertoires in COVID-19. This clone was picked up a small number of times. Profiled with immunoSEQ multiplex PCR; TCRdb holds only in-frame clones, not every one. The data show roughly 330,000 clones, about 87% seen once. Germline loops: CDR1 LGHDT, CDR2 YNNKEL (reference sequence). This CDR3 has 14 amino acids. V shed 5 bases and J shed 1 base, with 10 bases lying between them. V usage is TRBV3-1 (or the pseudogene TRBV3-2) and J usage is TRBJ2-3; a weak D match, TRBD1 (6 bases). Sequencing used peripheral blood. This sequence was found in a man aged 30 to 45 with COVID-19, enrolled during active disease. CDR3 coding DNA: TGTGCCAGCAGCACCCGGACAGGCACAGATACGCAGTATTTT. Its protein is CASSTRTGTDTQYF.